This T cell receptor (beta chain) stems from a study of monozygotic twins with inflammatory bowel disease. Making each TCR library took 3,500 to 4,500 ng of total RNA. TCRdb reprocessed the 5' RACE reads and keeps a single row for each CDR3 protein, giving no DNA. The repertoire table contains some 190,000 distinct CDR3 sequences. This CDR3 has 11 amino acids. Points on this clonotype: Its specificity is not known.

The authors isolated total RNA from whole blood without sorting T cells. Whole-study findings and limits: Clonotypes shared with others were fewer in IBD patients than in healthy twins, especially with disease activity.

This chain links TRBV12-3 or TRBV12-4 with TRBJ2-3. The sample was blood. This TCR derives from a human donor with ulcerative colitis or Crohn's disease, or a healthy co-twin of an affected twin (not recorded which). CDR3 loop: CASSSSDTQYF.